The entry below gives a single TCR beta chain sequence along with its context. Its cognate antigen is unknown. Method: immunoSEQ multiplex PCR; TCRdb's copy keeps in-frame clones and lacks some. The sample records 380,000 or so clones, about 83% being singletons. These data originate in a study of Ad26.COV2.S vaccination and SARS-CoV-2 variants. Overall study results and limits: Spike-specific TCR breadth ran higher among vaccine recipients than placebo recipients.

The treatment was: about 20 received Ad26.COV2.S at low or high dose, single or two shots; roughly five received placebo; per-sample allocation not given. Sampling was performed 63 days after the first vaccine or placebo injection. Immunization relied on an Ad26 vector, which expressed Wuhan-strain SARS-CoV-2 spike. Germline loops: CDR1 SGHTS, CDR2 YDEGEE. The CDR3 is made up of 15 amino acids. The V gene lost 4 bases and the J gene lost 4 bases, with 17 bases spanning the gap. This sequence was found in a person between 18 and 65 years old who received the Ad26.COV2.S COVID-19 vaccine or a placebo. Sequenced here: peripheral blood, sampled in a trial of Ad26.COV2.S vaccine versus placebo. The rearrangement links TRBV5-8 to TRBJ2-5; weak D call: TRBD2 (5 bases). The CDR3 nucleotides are TGTGCCAGCAGCCCCCGGGGAAGAGGCGTAGAGACCCAGTACTTC. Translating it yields CASSPRGRGVETQYF. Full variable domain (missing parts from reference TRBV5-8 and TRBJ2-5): EAGVTQSPTHLIKTRGQQATLRCSPISGHTSVYWYQQALGLGLQFLLWYDEGEERNRGNFPPRFSGRQFPNYSSELNVNALELEDSALYLCASSPRGRGVETQYFGPGTRLLVL.